These T cell receptor beta chains were read from a single sample in a study of T cells in Graves' hyperthyroidism and ophthalmopathy. TCRdb reprocessed the multiplex PCR reads with MiXCR, giving one entry per CDR3 protein. This sample has roughly 380,000 distinct CDR3 sequences; approximately 15% occur once, and the top ten carry approximately 10%. Sample: blood. All receptors derive from a woman aged 60-75 years with Graves' hyperthyroidism. Both conserved end residues are part of each CDR3. D genes are given only for firm matches. Rows give clone size only sometimes, using once, few, many, or a class for an expanded clone.

D gene | J gene | V gene | clone size | CDR3 DNA | CDR3 protein
NA | TRBJ2-7 | TRBV7-8 | many | TGTGCCAGCAGCTTAGCGGGACTGAGGCCAACCTACGAGCAGTACTTC | CASSLAGLRPTYEQYF
TRBD1 | TRBJ2-1 | TRBV11-2 | NA | TGTGCCAGCAGCACCTACAGGGGGGTTGATGAGCAGTTCTTC | CASSTYRGVDEQFF
NA | TRBJ2-7 | TRBV28 | many | TGTGCCAGCAGTCCCCAGCGGCCCTTAAGATACGAGCAGTACTTC | CASSPQRPLRYEQYF
NA | TRBJ1-5 | TRBV20-1 | NA | TGCAGTGCCACCTCATGGGGGCTTATTAATCAGCCCCAGCATTTT | CSATSWGLINQPQHF
TRBD2 | TRBJ2-1 | TRBV7-6 | NA | TGTGCCAGCAGCTTCACCGGGACTAGCCGCCGCTCCTACAATGAGCAGTTCTTC | CASSFTGTSRRSYNEQFF
TRBD1 | TRBJ1-2 | TRBV12-3/TRBV12-4 | many | TGTGCCAGCACCCTAAGACAGGGTTATGGCTACACCTTC | CASTLRQGYGYTF
TRBD2 | TRBJ2-5 | TRBV5-1 | many | TGCGCCAGCAGCCGGACTAGCATAGAGACCCAGTACTTC | CASSRTSIETQYF
NA | TRBJ1-2 | TRBV9 | few | TGTGCCAGCAGCGTTACCCCCGAACCTAATGGCTACACCTTC | CASSVTPEPNGYTF
TRBD2 | TRBJ2-3 | TRBV2 | many | TGTGCCAGCAGTGACGCACTAGCGGGAGGGGCAGATACGCAGTATTTT | CASSDALAGGADTQYF
NA | TRBJ2-6 | TRBV11-3 | many | TGTGCCAGCAGCTTAATCGGAACTGGGGCCAACGTCCTGACTTTC | CASSLIGTGANVLTF
TRBD2 | TRBJ2-1 | TRBV7-2 | NA | TGTGCCAGCGGTAGAGCGGGGTTCTACAATGAGCAGTTCTTC | CASGRAGFYNEQFF
TRBD1 | TRBJ1-1 | TRBV12-3/TRBV12-4 | few | TGTGCCAGCAGTACAGGGGGGGGTCCGGCTTTCTTT | CASSTGGGPAFF
TRBD2 | TRBJ2-3 | TRBV7-9 | few | TGTGCCAGCAGCACACTGGTGACTAGCGGGAGGGATGGCCGGGACATCGGCACAGATACGCAGTATTTT | CASSTLVTSGRDGRDIGTDTQYF
NA | TRBJ2-3 | TRBV12-3/TRBV12-4 | NA | TGTGCCAGCAGTCTAGCGGAGGGGGCCCCAGATACGCAGTATTTT | CASSLAEGAPDTQYF
NA | TRBJ1-5 | TRBV7-3 | many | TGTGCCAGCTTTCCCGGGAGCAATCAGCCCCAGCATTTT | CASFPGSNQPQHF
NA | TRBJ1-1 | TRBV20-1 | many | TGCAGTGCTAGAACCTCTGGGGGGAGTATGAACACTGAAGCTTTCTTT | CSARTSGGSMNTEAFF
TRBD2 | TRBJ2-5 | TRBV7-9 | many | TGTGCCAGCAGCCGAGGACTAGCGGGAGTACTGAAGACCCAGTACTTC | CASSRGLAGVLKTQYF
TRBD1 | TRBJ2-7 | TRBV3-1 | many | TGTGCCAGCAGCTCCCGACAGGGTCGCATCGAGCAGTACTTC | CASSSRQGRIEQYF
NA | TRBJ2-7 | TRBV5-1 | NA | TGCGCCAGCAGCCCTGGTCGGCTGGGCAGCTCCTACGAGCAGTACTTC | CASSPGRLGSSYEQYF
NA | TRBJ2-1 | TRBV28 | many | TGTGCCAGCATCCCACAGGGCGCGGGAAATGAGCAGTTCTTC | CASIPQGAGNEQFF
NA | TRBJ2-2 | TRBV2 | many | TGTGCCAGCAATGGGCGGGCCGCGAACACCGGGGAGCTGTTTTTT | CASNGRAANTGELFF
TRBD2 | TRBJ2-3 | TRBV6-1 | once | TGTGCCAGCAGTAAACGGACTAGAGATACGCAGTATTTT | CASSKRTRDTQYF
NA | TRBJ1-2 | TRBV7-8 | NA | TGTGCCAGCAGCTTAGCCCCTATACTTGTGGTCTCGGAGAACTATGGCTACACCTTC | CASSLAPILVVSENYGYTF
TRBD1 | TRBJ1-2 | TRBV5-1 | many | TGCGCCAGCAGCCGGCCCGGACAGGGGGACTATGGCTACACCTTC | CASSRPGQGDYGYTF
NA | TRBJ1-5 | TRBV6-2/TRBV6-3 | many | TGTGCCAGCAGTTACTCGGGAGGAAGCAATCAGCCCCAGCATTTT | CASSYSGGSNQPQHF
NA | TRBJ2-4 | TRBV12-3/TRBV12-4 | many | TGTGCCAGCACCCCCCGGGTGGGGGCGCAAAACATTCAGTACTTC | CASTPRVGAQNIQYF
NA | TRBJ2-7 | TRBV20-1 | few | TGCAGTGCCCCAGCGGGCCCCTTTTACGAGCAGTACTTC | CSAPAGPFYEQYF
NA | TRBJ2-3 | TRBV5-1 | many | TGCGCCAGCAGCTTGGCCCCGGGTGGAGGAACGCAGTATTTT | CASSLAPGGGTQYF
TRBD2 | TRBJ2-7 | TRBV28 | few | TGTGCCAGCCGGAATTGGCTAGCGGGAGGTTACGAGCAGTACTTC | CASRNWLAGGYEQYF
NA | TRBJ1-5 | TRBV11-3 | NA | TGTGCCAGCAGCCAAGGCGGGGGGACCGCGCCCCAGCATTTT | CASSQGGGTAPQHF
TRBD2 | TRBJ2-3 | TRBV20-1 | few | TGCGGTGCTTTGACTAGCGGGGTTACAGATACGCAGTATTTT | CGALTSGVTDTQYF
TRBD2 | TRBJ2-5 | TRBV19 | few | TGTGCCAGTAGTACCGGACTAGTACGGTTTGGGGAGACCCAGTACTTC | CASSTGLVRFGETQYF
TRBD1 | TRBJ1-5 | TRBV20-1 | many | TGCAGTGCAGTGAACCGGGACAGAAATCAGCCCCAGCATTTT | CSAVNRDRNQPQHF
TRBD2 | TRBJ2-7 | TRBV10-1 | many | TGCGCCAGCAGTTTCGGGAGGGCCTCCTACGAGCAGTACTTC | CASSFGRASYEQYF
TRBD2 | TRBJ2-5 | TRBV11-3 | NA | TGTGCCAGCAGCTCCCGGACTAGCGGGAGCCCATCAGAGACCCAGTACTTC | CASSSRTSGSPSETQYF
TRBD2 | TRBJ2-1 | TRBV20-1 | few | TGCAGTGCAGACCCCGGGGGGGGCGGTGAGCAGTTCTTC | CSADPGGGGEQFF
NA | TRBJ2-2 | TRBV7-9 | few | TGTGCCAGCAGCCCAGAAGGCGGGTGGGAGCTGTTTTTT | CASSPEGGWELFF